This TCR beta chain derives from a study of shared clonotypes between healthy human individuals. Across the whole study: For every donor, three CD4 naive, three CD4 memory, two CD8 naive and one CD8 memory plates were used.

Germline assignment: CDR1 MNHNY and CDR2 SVGAGI (reference sequence). Deletions cut 6 bases from V and 3 bases from J, with 15 bases between. This CDR3 has 14 residues. This clone was seen once. Using immunoSEQ multiplex PCR, the repertoire was profiled, and TCRdb retains in-frame clones only, with some absent. The sample contains fewer than 1.4 million clones, approximately 78% of which appear only once. This sequence joins TRBV6-6 and TRBJ2-7; maybe TRBD2 (5 bases). The sequenced sample consisted of memory CD4+ T cells from PBMCs. Stated subset: CD45RA-negative fraction. The source of this sequence is a man aged 18 to 30 in good health. Some clones in this sample may be carry-over from other donors' samples. The DNA for the CDR3 is TGTGCCAGCAGGAACGGACTGGGCCACTACGAGCAGTACTTC. Protein: CASRNGLGHYEQYF.